This TCR beta chain was found in a study of blood T cell repertoires in COVID-19. Across the whole study: Samples representing acute and convalescent COVID-19 were sourced from the United States, Italy and Spain. The analysed material was cDNA or gDNA that came from T cells, B-cell-depleted T cells, or PBMCs.

Source study methods: Researchers report that nucleated cell counts were estimated from reference gene primer amplification. The method was immunoSEQ multiplex PCR; TCRdb's version includes in-frame clones alone and lacks a portion of them. V and J calls plus clone size are reproduced from that table; the DNA served to infer D and trimming. Here the sample spans about 190,000 clones, just under 85% being singletons. Germline V gives CDR1 MNHEY, CDR2 SVGAGI. The CDR3 loop spans 15 amino acids. The V gene end was trimmed by 5 bases and the J gene end by 5 bases; junction bases not matched to a gene: 5.

The sample comprised peripheral blood. The sequence came from a woman aged 70 to 79 with active or convalescent COVID-19. The genes are TRBV6-5 and TRBJ2-1, with 11 bases identical to TRBD2. The CDR3 loop is CASSPPGLADNEQFF. DNA of the CDR3: TGTGCCAGCAGTCCACCGGGACTAGCGGACAATGAGCAGTTCTTC.